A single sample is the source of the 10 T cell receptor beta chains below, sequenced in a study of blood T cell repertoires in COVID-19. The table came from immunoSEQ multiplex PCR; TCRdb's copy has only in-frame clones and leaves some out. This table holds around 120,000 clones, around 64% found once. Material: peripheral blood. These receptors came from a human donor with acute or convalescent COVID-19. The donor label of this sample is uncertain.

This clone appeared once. Here the CDR3 DNA reads TGTGCCAGCAGCTGGGGGGGTGCTACCGGGGAGCTGTTTTTT. Its translation is CASSWGGATGELFF. The chain has TRBV11-2 and TRBJ2-2; the match to TRBD2 covers 7 bases. The CDR3 has 14 residues. Germline V gene lookup returns CDR1 SGHAT and CDR2 FQNNGV. After removal of 4 bases from V and 5 bases from J, the junction contained 4 bases not matched to a gene. Looking up the rest from reference TRBV11-2 and TRBJ2-2 gives the full variable domain: EAGVAQSPRYKIIEKRQSVAFWCNPISGHATLYWYQQILGQGPKLLIQFQNNGVVDDSQLPKDRFSAERLKGVDSTLKIQPAKLEDSAVYLCASSWGGATGELFFGEGSRLTVL.

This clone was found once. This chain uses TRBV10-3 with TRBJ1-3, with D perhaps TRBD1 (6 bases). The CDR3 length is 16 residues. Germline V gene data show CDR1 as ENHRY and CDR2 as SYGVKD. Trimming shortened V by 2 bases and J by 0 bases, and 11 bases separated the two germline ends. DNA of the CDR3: TGTGCCATCAGTGAGCCCGGACAGTCCTCTGGAAACACCATATATTTT. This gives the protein CAISEPGQSSGNTIYF.

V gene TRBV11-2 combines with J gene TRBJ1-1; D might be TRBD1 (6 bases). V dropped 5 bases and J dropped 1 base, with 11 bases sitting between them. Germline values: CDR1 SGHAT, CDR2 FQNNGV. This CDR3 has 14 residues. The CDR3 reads CASSGRGWNTEAFF. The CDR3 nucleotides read TGTGCCAGCAGCGGAAGGGGGTGGAACACTGAAGCTTTCTTT.

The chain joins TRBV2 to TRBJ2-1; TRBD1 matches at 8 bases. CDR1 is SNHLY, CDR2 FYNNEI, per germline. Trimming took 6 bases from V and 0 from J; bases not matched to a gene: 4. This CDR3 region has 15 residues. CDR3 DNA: TGTGCCAGCAGGGACAGGGCTAGCTCCTACAATGAGCAGTTCTTC. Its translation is CASRDRASSYNEQFF. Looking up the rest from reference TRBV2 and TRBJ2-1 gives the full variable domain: EPEVTQTPSHQVTQMGQEVILRCVPISNHLYFYWYRQILGQKVEFLVSFYNNEISEKSEIFDDQFSVERPDGSNFTLKIRSTKLEDSAMYFCASRDRASSYNEQFFGPGTRLTVL.

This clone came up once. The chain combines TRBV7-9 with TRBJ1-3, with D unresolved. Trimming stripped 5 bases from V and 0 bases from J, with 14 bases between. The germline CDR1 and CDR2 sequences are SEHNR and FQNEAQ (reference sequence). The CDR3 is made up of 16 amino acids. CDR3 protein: CASSLTTIPSGNTIYF. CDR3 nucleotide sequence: TGTGCCAGCAGCCTTACAACCATTCCCTCTGGAAACACCATATATTTT. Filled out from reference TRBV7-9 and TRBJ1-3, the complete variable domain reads DTGVSQNPRHKITKRGQNVTFRCDPISEHNRLYWYRQTLGQGPEFLTYFQNEAQLEKSRLLSDRFSAERPKGSFSTLEIQRTEQGDSAMYLCASSLTTIPSGNTIYFGEGSWLTVV.

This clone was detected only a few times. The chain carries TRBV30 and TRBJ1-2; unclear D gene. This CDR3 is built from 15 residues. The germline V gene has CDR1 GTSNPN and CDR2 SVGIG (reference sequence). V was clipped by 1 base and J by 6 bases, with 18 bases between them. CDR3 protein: CAWSGLVKGGHGYTF. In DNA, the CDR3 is TGTGCCTGGAGTGGGTTAGTTAAGGGAGGGCATGGCTACACCTTC.

CDR3 region: CAVGGQGGNGYTF. CDR3 sequence (DNA): TGTGCCGTCGGTGGACAGGGAGGAAATGGCTACACCTTC. The rearrangement uses TRBV24-1 and TRBJ1-2, with 8 positions matching TRBD1. Germline V lookup: CDR1 KGHDR, CDR2 SFDVKD. The CDR3 has 13 residues. V shed 12 bases and J 6 bases; nucleotides not matched to a gene: 11.

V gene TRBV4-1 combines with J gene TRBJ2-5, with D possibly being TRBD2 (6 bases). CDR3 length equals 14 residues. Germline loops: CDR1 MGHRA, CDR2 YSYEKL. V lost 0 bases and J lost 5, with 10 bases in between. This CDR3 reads CASSQDRGRETQYF. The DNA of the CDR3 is TGCGCCAGCAGCCAAGATCGGGGGAGGGAGACCCAGTACTTC.

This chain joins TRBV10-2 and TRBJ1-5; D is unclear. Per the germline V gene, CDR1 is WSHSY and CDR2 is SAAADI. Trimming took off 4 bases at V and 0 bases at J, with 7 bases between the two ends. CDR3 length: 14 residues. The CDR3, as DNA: TGCGCCAGCAGTGGCAGAAATAGCAATCAGCCCCAGCATTTT. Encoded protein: CASSGRNSNQPQHF.

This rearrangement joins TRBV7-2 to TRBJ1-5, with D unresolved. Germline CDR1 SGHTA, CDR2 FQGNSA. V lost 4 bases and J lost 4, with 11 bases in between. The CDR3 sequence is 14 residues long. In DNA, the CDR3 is TGTGCCAGCAGCTCCCCCGGGTTGAATCAGCCCCAGCATTTT. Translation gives CASSSPGLNQPQHF.